This T cell receptor (beta chain) appears in the sequencing data of a study of identical twins. TCRdb analysed the 5' RACE reads with MiXCR anew, one entry per CDR3 protein. The sample carries hundreds of thousands of distinct CDR3 sequences, roughly 6% recorded once. The germline CDR1 and CDR2 sequences are DFQATT and SNEGSKA (reference sequence). This CDR3 comprises 15 residues. The gene calls are TRBV20-1 and TRBJ2-1, with TRBD2 matching 7 bases. The clonotype was recovered from a man younger than 30 in good health. Sequencing input: naive T cells sorted from blood. In DNA, the CDR3 is TGCAGCGGGGATCGGGGCGGGAGCTCCTACAATGAGCAGTTCTTC. It translates to CSGDRGGSSYNEQFF.